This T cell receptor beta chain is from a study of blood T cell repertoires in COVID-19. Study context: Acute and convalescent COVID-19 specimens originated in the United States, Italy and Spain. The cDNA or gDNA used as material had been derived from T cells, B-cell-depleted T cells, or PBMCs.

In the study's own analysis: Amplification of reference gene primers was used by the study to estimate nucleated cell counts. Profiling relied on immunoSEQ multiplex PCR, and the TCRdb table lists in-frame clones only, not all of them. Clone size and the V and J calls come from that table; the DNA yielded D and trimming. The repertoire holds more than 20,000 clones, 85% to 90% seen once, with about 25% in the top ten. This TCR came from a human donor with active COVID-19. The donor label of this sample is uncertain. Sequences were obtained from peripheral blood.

DNA for the CDR3: TGCAGCGTGGCAGGCTCCTACGAGCAGTACTTC. It codes for CSVAGSYEQYF. The chain carries TRBV29-1 and TRBJ2-7, with no clear D. In germline, CDR1 is SQVTM, CDR2 ANQGSEA. The length of the CDR3 is 11 residues. V was shortened by 6 bases and J by 0 bases, with 6 bases between the two germline ends.